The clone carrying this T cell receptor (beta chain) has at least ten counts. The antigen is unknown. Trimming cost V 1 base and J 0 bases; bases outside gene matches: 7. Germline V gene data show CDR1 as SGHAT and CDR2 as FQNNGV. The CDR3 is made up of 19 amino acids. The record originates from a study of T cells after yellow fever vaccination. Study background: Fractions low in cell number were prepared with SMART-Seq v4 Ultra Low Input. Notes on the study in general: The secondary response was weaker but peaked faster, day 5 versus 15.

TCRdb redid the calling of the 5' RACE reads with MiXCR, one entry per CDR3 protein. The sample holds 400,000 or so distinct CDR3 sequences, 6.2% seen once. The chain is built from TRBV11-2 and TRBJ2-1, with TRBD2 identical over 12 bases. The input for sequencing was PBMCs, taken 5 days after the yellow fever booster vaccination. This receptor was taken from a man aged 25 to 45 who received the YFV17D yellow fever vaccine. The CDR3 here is CASSLVRLAGANSYNEQFF. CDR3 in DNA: TGTGCCAGCAGCTTAGTTCGACTAGCGGGAGCTAACTCCTACAATGAGCAGTTCTTC.